A single sample is the source of the 14 T cell receptor beta chains below, sequenced in a study of STAT5B mutations in CD4+ large granular lymphocyte leukemia. Measured with immunoSEQ multiplex PCR; TCRdb has only the in-frame clones, and not every one. The sample holds about 23,000 clones, around three quarters seen once. Sequencing used CD4+ T cells from blood buffy coats. These receptors came from a human donor in good health.

This chain joins TRBV19 and TRBJ2-2; tentatively, D is TRBD1 or TRBD2 (5 bases each). The ends were cut back, 4 bases at V and 6 bases at J, with 18 bases in the middle. CDR1 and CDR2 from the germline V gene are LNHDA and SQIVND (reference sequence). The CDR3 has 16 amino acids. This CDR3 reads CASSTSRDPTAGELFF. Written as DNA, the CDR3 is TGTGCCAGTAGTACCTCTAGGGACCCCACGGCCGGGGAGCTGTTTTTT.

A few counts support this clone. The rearrangement joins TRBV11-2 to TRBJ2-7; D remains unclear. CDR1 SGHAT and CDR2 FQNNGV come from the germline V gene. The CDR3 sequence is 14 residues long. The ends were cut back, 0 bases at V and 1 base at J, with 7 bases in the middle. The CDR3 is CASSLEVVSYEQYF. In DNA, the CDR3 is TGTGCCAGCAGCTTAGAGGTCGTTTCCTACGAGCAGTACTTC.

The chain uses TRBV5-5 and TRBJ2-3, with D uncertain. The ends were cut back, 0 bases at V and 3 bases at J, with 8 bases in the middle. Per the germline V gene, CDR1 is SGHKS and CDR2 is YYEKEE (reference sequence). The CDR3 is made up of 14 amino acids. CDR3 bases: TGTGCCAGCAGCTTGGGAAGATGGACAGATACGCAGTATTTT. Translation gives CASSLGRWTDTQYF.

The V call is TRBV5-4, the J call TRBJ1-2; 11 nucleotides match TRBD1. The CDR3 is made up of 15 amino acids. V gave up 1 base and J gave up 7 bases; unmatched junction bases: 6. Germline CDR1 SGHNT, CDR2 YYREEE (reference sequence). The CDR3, as DNA: TGTGCCAGCAGCTTGTTCGGGACAGGGGGTGGTGGCTACACCTTC. It is translated as CASSLFGTGGGGYTF.

V usage is TRBV5-4 and J usage is TRBJ1-1; 7 nucleotides align to TRBD1. This CDR3 contains 15 residues. J gave up 0 bases and V 4 bases, and 6 bases lay outside the gene matches. Germline loops: CDR1 SGHNT, CDR2 YYREEE (reference sequence). The CDR3 DNA reads as TGTGCCAGCAGCCTGTTTGGGACAGTGAACACTGAAGCTTTCTTT. It codes for CASSLFGTVNTEAFF. Based on the CDR3 plus reference TRBV5-4 and TRBJ1-1, the full variable domain is ETGVTQSPTHLIKTRGQQVTLRCSSQSGHNTVSWYQQALGQGPQFIFQYYREEENGRGNFPPRFSGLQFPNYSSELNVNALELDDSALYLCASSLFGTVNTEAFFGQGTRLTVV.

The chain is built from TRBV12-5 and TRBJ1-1; tentatively, D is TRBD1 (5 bases). Per germline, CDR1 LGHNT and CDR2 FRNRAP. Trimming removed 7 bases from V and 8 bases from J, with 20 bases in between. The CDR3 is made up of 14 amino acids. Here the CDR3 reads CASAQFSAGGEAFF. The CDR3 DNA reads as TGTGCTAGTGCCCAATTCAGTGCGGGGGGGGAAGCTTTCTTT.

J is TRBJ2-3 and V is TRBV5-1; no clear D gene. The length of the CDR3 is 15 residues. The V and J ends lost 4 bases and 0 bases respectively, with 12 bases between them. The V gene's germline CDR1 is SGHRS and CDR2 YFSETQ. CDR3: CASSMGSGSTDTQYF. As DNA, the CDR3 is TGCGCCAGCAGCATGGGGTCAGGAAGCACAGATACGCAGTATTTT.

This clone showed up just once. This rearrangement joins TRBV13 to TRBJ1-3; D gene ambiguous. CDR1 is PRHDT and CDR2 is FYEKMQ in the germline V gene (reference sequence). Trimming took off 0 bases at V and 0 bases at J, with 9 bases between the two ends. The CDR3 totals 16 residues. The CDR3 region is CASSLGVGSSGNTIYF. The CDR3 coding sequence is TGTGCCAGCAGCTTAGGCGTCGGGAGCTCTGGAAACACCATATATTTT.

This clone has a single count. CDR3 residues: CASSPLAGEGSEQFF. In DNA, the CDR3 is TGTGCCAGCAGTCCGCTAGCGGGAGAAGGGAGTGAGCAGTTCTTC. The V and J genes are TRBV27 and TRBJ2-1; 10 bases map to TRBD2. This CDR3 is built from 15 residues. The V gene's germline CDR1 is MNHEY and CDR2 SMNVEV (reference sequence). V trimming: 5 bases; J trimming: 9 bases; junction bases outside the gene matches: 10.

The rearrangement uses TRBV4-1 and TRBJ2-7, with D perhaps TRBD2 (6 bases). This CDR3 is built from 16 residues. CDR1 and CDR2 from the germline V gene are MGHRA and YSYEKL. V was trimmed by 1 base and J by 5 bases, leaving 18 bases between them. The CDR3 nucleotides are TGCGCCAGCAGCCAAGGGAAGGGACGGCGGAGGGACGAGCAGTACTTC. Protein sequence: CASSQGKGRRRDEQYF.

This clone was seen once. The chain has TRBV11-3 and TRBJ2-1; tentative D call: TRBD2 (5 bases). This CDR3 spans 15 amino acids. Trimming took 1 base from V and 2 from J, leaving 9 bases between them. The germline V gene has CDR1 SGHNT and CDR2 YENEEA. CDR3 sequence (DNA): TGTGCCAGCAGCTTAGTAAGCGGACCCTACAATGAGCAGTTCTTC. Translating gives CASSLVSGPYNEQFF.

This rearrangement joins TRBV19 to TRBJ1-2; the D gene is possibly TRBD1 (6 bases). V lost 1 base to trimming and J lost 6 bases, with 12 bases between them. The CDR3 totals 14 residues. Germline V lookup: CDR1 LNHDA, CDR2 SQIVND (reference sequence). CDR3 sequence: CASSIARGRHGYTF. The CDR3 nucleotides read TGTGCCAGTAGTATAGCCAGGGGACGTCATGGCTACACCTTC.

The chain combines TRBV6-5 with TRBJ1-1; 10 bases align to TRBD1. V was pared by 4 bases and J by 10 bases, with 6 bases of the junction left unmatched. The CDR3 length is 13 residues. The germline gives CDR1 MNHEY, CDR2 SVGAGI. The chain's CDR3 is CASSFGTGALAFF. In nucleotides, the CDR3 is TGTGCCAGCAGTTTCGGGACAGGGGCGTTAGCTTTCTTT.

V and J are TRBV7-8 and TRBJ1-5; D remains unclear. The CDR3 has 15 amino acids. Per the germline V gene, CDR1 is SGHVS and CDR2 is FQNEAQ. V lost 4 bases, J lost 4 bases, and 14 bases lay in between. CDR3 sequence (DNA): TGTGCCAGCAGCTCCACTAGGATATTAAATCAGCCCCAGCATTTT. Its translation: CASSSTRILNQPQHF.